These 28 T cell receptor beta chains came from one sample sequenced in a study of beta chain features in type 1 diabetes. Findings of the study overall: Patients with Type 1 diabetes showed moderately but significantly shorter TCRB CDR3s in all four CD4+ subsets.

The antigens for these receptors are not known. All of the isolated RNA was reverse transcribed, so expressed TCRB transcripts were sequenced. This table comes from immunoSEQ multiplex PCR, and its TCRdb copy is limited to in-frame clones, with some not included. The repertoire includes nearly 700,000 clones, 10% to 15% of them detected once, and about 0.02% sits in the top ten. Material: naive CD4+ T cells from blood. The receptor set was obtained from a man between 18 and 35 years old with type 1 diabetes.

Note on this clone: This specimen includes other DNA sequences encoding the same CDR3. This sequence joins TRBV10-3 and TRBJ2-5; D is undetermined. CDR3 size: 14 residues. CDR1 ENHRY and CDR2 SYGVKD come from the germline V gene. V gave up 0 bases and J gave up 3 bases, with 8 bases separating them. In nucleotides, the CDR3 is TGTGCCATCAGTGAGTCGACGGGCGAAGAGACCCAGTACTTC. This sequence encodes CAISESTGEETQYF.

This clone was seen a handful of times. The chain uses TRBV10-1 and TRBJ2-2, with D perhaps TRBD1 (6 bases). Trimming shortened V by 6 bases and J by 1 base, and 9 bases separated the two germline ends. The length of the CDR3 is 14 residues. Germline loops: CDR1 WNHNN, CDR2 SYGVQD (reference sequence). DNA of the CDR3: TGCGCCAGCAGAGCGGACAGGAACACCGGGGAGCTGTTTTTT. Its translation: CASRADRNTGELFF.

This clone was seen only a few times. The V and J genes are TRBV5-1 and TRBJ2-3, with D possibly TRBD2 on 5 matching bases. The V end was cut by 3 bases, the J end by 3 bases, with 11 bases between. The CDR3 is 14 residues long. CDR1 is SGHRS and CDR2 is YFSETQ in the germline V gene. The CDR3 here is CASSSLGVTDTQYF. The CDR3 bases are TGCGCCAGCAGCTCCCTCGGGGTAACAGATACGCAGTATTTT.

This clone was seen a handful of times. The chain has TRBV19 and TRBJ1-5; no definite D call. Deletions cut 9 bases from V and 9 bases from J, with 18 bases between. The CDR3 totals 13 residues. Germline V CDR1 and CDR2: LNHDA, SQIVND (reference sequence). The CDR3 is CASHNSYSMPQHF. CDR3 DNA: TGTGCCAGCCATAACAGTTACTCCATGCCCCAGCATTTT.

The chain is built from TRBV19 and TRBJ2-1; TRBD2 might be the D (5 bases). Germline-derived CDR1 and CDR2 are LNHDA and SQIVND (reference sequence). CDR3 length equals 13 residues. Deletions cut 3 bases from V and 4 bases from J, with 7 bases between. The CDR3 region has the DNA TGTGCCAGTAGTATCGGCGGGTACAATGAGCAGTTCTTC. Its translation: CASSIGGYNEQFF. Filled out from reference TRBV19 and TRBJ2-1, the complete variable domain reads DGGITQSPKYLFRKEGQNVTLSCEQNLNHDAMYWYRQDPGQGLRLIYYSQIVNDFQKGDIAEGYSVSREKKESFPLTVTSAQKNPTAFYLCASSIGGYNEQFFGPGTRLTVL.

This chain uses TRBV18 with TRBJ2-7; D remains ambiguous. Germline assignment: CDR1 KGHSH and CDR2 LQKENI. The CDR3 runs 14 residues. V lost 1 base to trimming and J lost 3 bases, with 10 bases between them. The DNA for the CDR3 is TGTGCCAGCTCACCACGGCGGAGCTTCTACGAGCAGTACTTC. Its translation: CASSPRRSFYEQYF.

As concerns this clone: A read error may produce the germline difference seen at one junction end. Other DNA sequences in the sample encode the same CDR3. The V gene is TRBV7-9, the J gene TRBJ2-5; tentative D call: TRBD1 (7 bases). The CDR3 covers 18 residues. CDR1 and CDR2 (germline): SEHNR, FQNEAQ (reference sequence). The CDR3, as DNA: TGCGCCAGCAGCCTTGGGGCAGGGGGGACTTTCTTTCCAGAGACCCAGTACTTC. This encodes CASSLGAGGTFFPETQYF.

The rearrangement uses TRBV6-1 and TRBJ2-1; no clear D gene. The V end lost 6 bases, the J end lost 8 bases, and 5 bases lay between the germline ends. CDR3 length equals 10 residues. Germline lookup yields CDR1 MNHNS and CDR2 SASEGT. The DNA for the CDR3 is TGTGCCAGCAGATCGGATGAGCAGTTCTTC. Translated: CASRSDEQFF.

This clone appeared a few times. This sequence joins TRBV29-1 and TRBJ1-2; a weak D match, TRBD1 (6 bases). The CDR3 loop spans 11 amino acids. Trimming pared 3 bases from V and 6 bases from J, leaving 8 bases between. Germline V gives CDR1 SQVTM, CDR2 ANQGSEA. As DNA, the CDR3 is TGCAGCGTTGATGGGGGCGATGGCTACACCTTC. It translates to CSVDGGDGYTF.

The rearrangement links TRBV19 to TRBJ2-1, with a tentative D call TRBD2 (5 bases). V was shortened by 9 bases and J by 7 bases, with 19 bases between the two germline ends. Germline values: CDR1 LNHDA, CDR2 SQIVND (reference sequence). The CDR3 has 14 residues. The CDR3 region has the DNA TGTGCCAGCTCCCGTAGGGAGTTTATGAATGAGCAGTTCTTC. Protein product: CASSRREFMNEQFF. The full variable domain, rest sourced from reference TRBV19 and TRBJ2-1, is DGGITQSPKYLFRKEGQNVTLSCEQNLNHDAMYWYRQDPGQGLRLIYYSQIVNDFQKGDIAEGYSVSREKKESFPLTVTSAQKNPTAFYLCASSRREFMNEQFFGPGTRLTVL.

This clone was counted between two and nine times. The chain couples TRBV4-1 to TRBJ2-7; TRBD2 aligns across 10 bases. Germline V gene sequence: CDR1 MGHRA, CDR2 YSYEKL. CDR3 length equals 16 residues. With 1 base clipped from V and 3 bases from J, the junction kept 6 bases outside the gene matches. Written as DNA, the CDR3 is TGCGCCAGCAGCCAAGCTTCTAGCGGGGGTTACTACGAGCAGTACTTC. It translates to CASSQASSGGYYEQYF.

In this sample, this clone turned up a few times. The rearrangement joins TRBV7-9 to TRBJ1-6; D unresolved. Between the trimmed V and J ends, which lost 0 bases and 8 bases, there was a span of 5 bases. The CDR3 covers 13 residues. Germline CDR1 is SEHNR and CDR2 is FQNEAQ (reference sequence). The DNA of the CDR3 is TGTGCCAGCAGCTTAGCCCAGGATTCACCCCTCCACTTT. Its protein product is CASSLAQDSPLHF.

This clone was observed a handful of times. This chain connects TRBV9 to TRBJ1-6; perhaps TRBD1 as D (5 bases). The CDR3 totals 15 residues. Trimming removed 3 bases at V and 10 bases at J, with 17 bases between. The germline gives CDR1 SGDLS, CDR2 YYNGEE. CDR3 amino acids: CASSETGTVGSPLHF. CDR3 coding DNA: TGTGCCAGCAGCGAAACCGGGACGGTGGGGTCACCCCTCCACTTT.

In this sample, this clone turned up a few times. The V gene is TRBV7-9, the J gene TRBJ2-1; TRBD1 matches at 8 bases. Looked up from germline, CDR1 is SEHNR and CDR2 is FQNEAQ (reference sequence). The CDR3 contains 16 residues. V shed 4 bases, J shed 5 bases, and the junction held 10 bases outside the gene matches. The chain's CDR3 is CASSSQGARGDNEQFF. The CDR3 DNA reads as TGTGCCAGCAGCTCCCAGGGGGCCAGGGGGGACAATGAGCAGTTCTTC.

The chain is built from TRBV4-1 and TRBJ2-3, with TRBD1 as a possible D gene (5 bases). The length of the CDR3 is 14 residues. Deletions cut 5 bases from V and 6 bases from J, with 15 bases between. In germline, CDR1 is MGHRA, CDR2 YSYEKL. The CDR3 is CASSSQGTVDTQYF. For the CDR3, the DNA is TGCGCCAGCAGCTCCCAGGGTACGGTTGATACGCAGTATTTT.

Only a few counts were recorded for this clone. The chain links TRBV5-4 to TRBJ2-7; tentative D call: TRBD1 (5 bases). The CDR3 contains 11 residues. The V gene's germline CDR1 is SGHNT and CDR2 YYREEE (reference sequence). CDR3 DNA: TGTGCCAGCAGCTTGAATACGGACACCGTCGTT. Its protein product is CASSLNTDTVV.

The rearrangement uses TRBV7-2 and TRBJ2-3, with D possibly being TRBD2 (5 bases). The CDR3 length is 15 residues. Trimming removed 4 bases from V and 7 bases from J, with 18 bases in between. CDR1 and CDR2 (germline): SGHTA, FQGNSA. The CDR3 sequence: CASSSPAVGINTQYF. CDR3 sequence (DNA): TGTGCCAGCAGCTCTCCAGCGGTGGGAATAAATACGCAGTATTTT.

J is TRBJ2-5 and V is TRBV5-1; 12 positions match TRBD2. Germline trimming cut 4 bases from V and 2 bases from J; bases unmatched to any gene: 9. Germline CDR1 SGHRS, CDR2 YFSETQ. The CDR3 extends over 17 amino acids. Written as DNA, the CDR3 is TGCGCCAGCAGCCCGGTGACTAGCGGGGGCCCACAAGAGACCCAGTACTTC. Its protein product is CASSPVTSGGPQETQYF.

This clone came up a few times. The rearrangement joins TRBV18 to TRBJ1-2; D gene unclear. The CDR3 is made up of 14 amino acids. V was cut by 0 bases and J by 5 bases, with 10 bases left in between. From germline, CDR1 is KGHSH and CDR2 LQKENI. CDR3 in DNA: TGTGCCAGCTCACCACCCGTGGTATGGTATGGCTACACCTTC. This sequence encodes CASSPPVVWYGYTF.

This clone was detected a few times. The CDR3 protein is CASSLSGTGSYEQYF. CDR3 nucleotide sequence: TGTGCCAGCAGCTTAAGCGGGACAGGGTCCTACGAGCAGTACTTC. The chain has TRBV7-3 and TRBJ2-7, with 9 bases lining up with TRBD1. The CDR3 totals 15 residues. J lost 1 base, V lost 1 base, and 2 bases had no gene match. Germline CDR1 SGHTA, CDR2 FQGTGA.

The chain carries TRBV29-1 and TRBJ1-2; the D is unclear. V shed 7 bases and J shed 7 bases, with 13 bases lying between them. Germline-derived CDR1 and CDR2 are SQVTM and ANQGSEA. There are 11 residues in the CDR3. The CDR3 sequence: CSAPQRFGYTF. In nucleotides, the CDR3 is TGCAGCGCCCCCCAGCGGTTTGGCTACACCTTC.

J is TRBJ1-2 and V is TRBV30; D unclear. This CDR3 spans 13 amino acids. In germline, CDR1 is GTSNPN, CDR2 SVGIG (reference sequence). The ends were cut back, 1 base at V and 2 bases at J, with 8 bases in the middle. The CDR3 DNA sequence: TGTGCCTGGAGTGAGCAGATCAACTATGGCTACACCTTC. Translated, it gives CAWSEQINYGYTF.

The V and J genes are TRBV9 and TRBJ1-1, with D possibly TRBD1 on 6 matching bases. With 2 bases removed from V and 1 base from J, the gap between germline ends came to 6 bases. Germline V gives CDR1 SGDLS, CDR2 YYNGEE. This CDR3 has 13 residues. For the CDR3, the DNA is TGTGCCAGCAGCGTCAGGGGGAACACTGAAGCTTTCTTT. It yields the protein CASSVRGNTEAFF. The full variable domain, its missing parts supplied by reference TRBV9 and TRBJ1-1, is DSGVTQTPKHLITATGQRVTLRCSPRSGDLSVYWYQQSLDQGLQFLIQYYNGEERAKGNILERFSAQQFPDLHSELNLSSLELGDSALYFCASSVRGNTEAFFGQGTRLTVV.

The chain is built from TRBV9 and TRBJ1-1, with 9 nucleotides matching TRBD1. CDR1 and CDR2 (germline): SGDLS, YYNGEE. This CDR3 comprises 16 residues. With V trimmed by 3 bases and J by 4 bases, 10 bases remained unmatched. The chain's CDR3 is CASSALPGQGSTEAFF. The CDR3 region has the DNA TGTGCCAGCAGCGCCTTACCGGGACAGGGATCCACTGAAGCTTTCTTT. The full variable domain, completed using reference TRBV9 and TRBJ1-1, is DSGVTQTPKHLITATGQRVTLRCSPRSGDLSVYWYQQSLDQGLQFLIQYYNGEERAKGNILERFSAQQFPDLHSELNLSSLELGDSALYFCASSALPGQGSTEAFFGQGTRLTVV.

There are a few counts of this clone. The CDR3 DNA sequence: TGTGCCAGCAGCCCCCCAGAGGACGAGCAGTTCTTC. Its protein product is CASSPPEDEQFF. This sequence joins TRBV7-9 and TRBJ2-1; no firm D call. Germline V CDR1 and CDR2: SEHNR, FQNEAQ (reference sequence). V was clipped by 5 bases and J by 10 bases, with 12 bases between them. CDR3 length equals 12 residues.

In DNA form, the CDR3 reads TGTGCCAGTAGCACTGGGGGCAAGGAGGGCTACACCTTC. Amino acid sequence: CASSTGGKEGYTF. V is TRBV19 and J is TRBJ1-2; perhaps TRBD1 as D (6 bases). This CDR3 has 13 residues. CDR1 and CDR2 (germline): LNHDA, SQIVND (reference sequence). Trimming removed 6 bases from V and 8 bases from J, with 16 bases in between.

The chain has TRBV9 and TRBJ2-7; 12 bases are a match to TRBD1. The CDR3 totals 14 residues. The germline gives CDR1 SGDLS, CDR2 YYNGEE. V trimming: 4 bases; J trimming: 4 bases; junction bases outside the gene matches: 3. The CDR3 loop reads CASSLGQGAYEQYF. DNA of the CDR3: TGTGCCAGCAGCCTGGGACAGGGGGCGTACGAGCAGTACTTC.

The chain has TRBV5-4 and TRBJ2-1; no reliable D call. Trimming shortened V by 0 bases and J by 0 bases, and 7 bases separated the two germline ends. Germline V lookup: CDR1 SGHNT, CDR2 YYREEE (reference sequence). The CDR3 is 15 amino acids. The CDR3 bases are TGTGCCAGCAGCTTGGGCAGGAACTCCTACAATGAGCAGTTCTTC. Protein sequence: CASSLGRNSYNEQFF.